These T cell receptor beta chains were read from a single sample in a study of a mutant IDH1 vaccine in newly diagnosed glioma. Some clones are missing from TCRdb's copy, which holds only in-frame ones; the method was immunoSEQ multiplex PCR. The sample contains about 51,000 clones, about three quarters of which appear only once. The starting material was PBMCs, obtained from a glioma patient treated with radiotherapy, temozolomide or both. The receptors stem from a woman in her thirties or forties with glioma. Each CDR3 is given with its conserved first and last residue. A D gene is named only where the DNA matches it firmly.

V gene: TRBV25-1
J gene: TRBJ1-3
D gene: TRBD1
CDR3 DNA: TGTGCCAGCAGTGCCACGACAGGGGGCCCAGGAAACACCATATATTTT
CDR3 protein: CASSATTGGPGNTIYF

V gene: TRBV19
J gene: TRBJ1-2
D gene: TRBD1
CDR3 DNA: TGTGCCACCGGATTAGGGACAGGGGTTGGCTACACCTTC
CDR3 protein: CATGLGTGVGYTF

V gene: TRBV2
J gene: TRBJ2-7
D gene: NA
CDR3 DNA: TGTGCCAGCAGTGGTATCTCCTACGAGCAGTACTTC
CDR3 protein: CASSGISYEQYF

V gene: TRBV7-6
J gene: TRBJ2-3
D gene: TRBD2
CDR3 DNA: TGTGCCAGCAGCTTAGGGACTAGCGGCACAGATACGCAGTATTTT
CDR3 protein: CASSLGTSGTDTQYF

V gene: TRBV5-1
J gene: TRBJ1-1
D gene: TRBD1
CDR3 DNA: TGCGCCAGCAGCTTGGGCCGATACAGGGGGTTAGTCGACGGCACTGAAGCTTTCTTT
CDR3 protein: CASSLGRYRGLVDGTEAFF

V gene: TRBV2
J gene: TRBJ1-2
D gene: TRBD1
CDR3 DNA: TGTGCCAGTGGGGGGACAGCCAACTATGGCTACACCTTC
CDR3 protein: CASGGTANYGYTF

V gene: TRBV14
J gene: TRBJ1-2
D gene: NA
CDR3 DNA: TGTGCCAGCAGTCGCGACAGGAACTATGGCTACACCTTC
CDR3 protein: CASSRDRNYGYTF

V gene: TRBV30
J gene: TRBJ1-2
D gene: TRBD1
CDR3 DNA: TGTGCCTGGAGGGTGACAGGGGGCTACACCTTC
CDR3 protein: CAWRVTGGYTF

V gene: TRBV7-9
J gene: TRBJ1-1
D gene: NA
CDR3 DNA: TGTGCCAGCAGCTTAGTGCTGGGTCCCACTGAAGCTTTCTTT
CDR3 protein: CASSLVLGPTEAFF

V gene: TRBV13
J gene: TRBJ1-2
D gene: NA
CDR3 DNA: TGTGCCAGCAGCAGAGGTTTAGGGGCGGGCTATGGCTACACCTTC
CDR3 protein: CASSRGLGAGYGYTF

V gene: TRBV7-9
J gene: TRBJ1-1
D gene: NA
CDR3 DNA: TGTGCCAGCAGCCCTAGACAGTCGAACACTGAAGCTTTCTTT
CDR3 protein: CASSPRQSNTEAFF